The clone carrying this T cell receptor beta chain was seen once. Antigen: not known. The entry originates in a study of shared clonotypes between healthy human individuals. Study results and limitations: Collection of samples was limited to blood; tissue repertoires likely differ. Represented diversity, genetic and exposure-history alike, was limited by few donors.

The germline V gene encodes CDR1 ENHRY and CDR2 SYGVKD. J was trimmed by 5 bases and V by 0 bases; bases with no gene match: 5. The CDR3 totals 15 residues. CD45RO-negative cells were positively selected for CCR7, leaving out terminally differentiated effector memory CD45RA+ cells. Assay used: immunoSEQ multiplex PCR; TCRdb lists only in-frame clones, some missing. The sample consists of a few hundred thousand clones, roughly 95% of them appearing once. The sequencing input was naive CD8+ T cells sorted from blood. This TCR derives from a woman aged 30 to 39 in good health. The J gene is TRBJ2-7, the V gene TRBV10-3; 9 bases fit TRBD2. The CDR3 bases are TGTGCCATCAGTGAGTCTGGCGGGAGGGGCAACGAGCAGTACTTC. This sequence encodes CAISESGGRGNEQYF.